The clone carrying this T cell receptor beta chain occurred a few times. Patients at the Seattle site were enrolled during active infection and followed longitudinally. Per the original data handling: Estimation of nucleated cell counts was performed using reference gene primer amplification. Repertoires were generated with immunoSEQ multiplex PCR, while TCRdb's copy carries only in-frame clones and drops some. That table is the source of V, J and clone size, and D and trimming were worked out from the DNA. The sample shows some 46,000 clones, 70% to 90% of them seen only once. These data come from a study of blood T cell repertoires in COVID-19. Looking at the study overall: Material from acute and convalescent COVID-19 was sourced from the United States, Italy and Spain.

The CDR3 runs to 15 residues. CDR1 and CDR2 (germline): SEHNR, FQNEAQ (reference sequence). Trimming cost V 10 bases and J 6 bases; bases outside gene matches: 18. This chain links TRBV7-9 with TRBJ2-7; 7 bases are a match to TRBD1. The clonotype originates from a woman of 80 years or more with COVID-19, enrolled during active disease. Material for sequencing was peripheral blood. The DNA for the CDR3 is TGTGCCACCTCCTCAGGAGGCAGGGGGTATGGCGAGCAGTACTTC. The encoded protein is CATSSGGRGYGEQYF.